This T cell receptor beta chain was recorded in a study of T cells expressing NK-cell markers. Study background: Source material for TCR beta repertoires consisted of sorted CD3+CD56+NKG2C+, CD3+CD56+NKG2C- and CD3+CD56-NKG2C+ T cells. One of eight sequenced donors was HCMV-seronegative; the other seven were seropositive.

The germline CDR1 and CDR2 sequences are ENHRY and SYGVKD. This CDR3 is built from 13 residues. Researchers built TCR beta cDNA using 5'RACE template switching with UMIs. TCRdb reprocessed the 5' RACE reads, keeping one entry per CDR3 protein, no DNA. The sample has about 460,000 distinct CDR3 sequences. The chain uses TRBV10-3 and TRBJ2-7. This clonotype originated in a woman between 50 and 59 years old in good health. The sequencing sample was made of blood T cells: a sorted CD56 or NKG2C T cell subset, CD4+ or CD8+ T cells, or bulk PBMC T cells (not recorded which). CDR3 region: CAITEGGLYEQYF.